The 24 T cell receptor beta chains below all came from one sample that was sequenced in a study of T-cell reconstitution after alpha-beta-depleted transplantation in children (dated by TCRdb to 2016 to 2017). Interpreted using the paper, the treatment or condition label stands for: allogeneic hematopoietic cell transplantation with graft depleted of TCRalphabeta T cells and CD19 B cells. The receptor library was made with PCR. The instrument was an Illumina HiSeq 2500. Molecular barcoding was employed in the preparation of TCR libraries, with unique molecular identifiers being used to normalize TCRbeta repertoire quantification. The raw public data were reprocessed by TCRdb itself: fastp quality trimming at Q25, MiXCR clonotype calling, in-frame beta chains only. Identical CDR3 proteins give one entry, which carries the most common genes and DNA. Recorded for this sample are some 300,000 distinct CDR3 sequences; around 10% of them occurred a single time. In total, the top ten clones hold 7.5% of the sample.

The source material was PBMCs, sampled before TCRalphabeta/CD19-depleted stem cell transplant. These receptors were collected from a boy in the first two years of life with acute myeloid leukemia, due to receive a stem cell transplant.

This clonotype has just one count. This chain uses TRBV4-3 with TRBJ2-4; D is tentatively TRBD1 or TRBD2 (5 bases each). V was pared by 3 bases and J by 0 bases, with 12 bases between. There are 16 residues in the CDR3. Germline CDR1 and CDR2: LGHNA and YSLEER. The CDR3 reads CASSHDSGLAKNIQYF. The CDR3 bases are TGCGCCAGCAGCCACGACAGCGGATTAGCCAAAAACATTCAGTACTTC.

This clonotype appeared many times. J is TRBJ2-7 and V is TRBV11-2; D may be TRBD1 (5 bases). The CDR3 is 15 amino acids. Germline CDR1 is SGHAT and CDR2 is FQNNGV. Trimming stripped 5 bases from V and 0 bases from J, with 14 bases between. The CDR3 DNA is TGTGCCAGCAGCATTTTCACAGGAGCCTCCTACGAGCAGTACTTC. Amino acid sequence: CASSIFTGASYEQYF.

In its sample, this clonotype was seen many times. This chain uses TRBV25-1 with TRBJ2-7, with D perhaps TRBD1 (6 bases). The germline V gene has CDR1 MGHDK and CDR2 SYGVNS. This CDR3 is built from 12 residues. Between the trimmed V and J ends, which lost 2 bases and 7 bases, there was a span of 9 bases. The CDR3 here is CASSEQGREQYF. The CDR3 nucleotides read TGTGCCAGCAGTGAACAGGGGCGGGAGCAGTACTTC.

This clonotype has a handful of counts. In nucleotides, the CDR3 is TGTGCCAGCAGCCAAGATCCTAGCGGGAGAGACAATGAGCAGTTCTTC. It encodes CASSQDPSGRDNEQFF. The V gene is TRBV3-1, the J gene TRBJ2-1; 10 nucleotides align to TRBD2. The V and J ends lost 0 bases and 5 bases, in that order; junction bases with no gene match: 4. The CDR3 has 16 amino acids. The V gene's germline CDR1 is LGHDT and CDR2 YNNKEL (reference sequence).

This clonotype occurred a few times. J is TRBJ2-1 and V is TRBV9; D is tentatively TRBD1 or TRBD2 (5 bases each). This CDR3 comprises 15 residues. Germline CDR1 SGDLS, CDR2 YYNGEE. The V and J ends lost 2 bases and 1 base respectively, with 10 bases between them. The CDR3 spells CASSVLGASYNEQFF. CDR3 in DNA: TGTGCCAGCAGCGTGCTCGGGGCATCCTACAATGAGCAGTTCTTC.

Details on this clonotype: One base away lies a much larger clone, so this may be a sequencing read error. J is TRBJ2-7 and V is TRBV6-5; D ambiguous. This CDR3 is 15 amino acids long. V shed 0 bases and J shed 0 bases, with 9 bases lying between them. The germline gives CDR1 MNHEY, CDR2 SVGAGI. Here the CDR3 reads CASSYSTVISYEQYF. The DNA of the CDR3 is TGTGCCAGCAGTTACTCCACGGTGATCTCCTACGAGCAGTACTTC.

This clonotype showed up just a few times. This chain joins TRBV7-2 and TRBJ1-4; D unresolved. The V gene's germline CDR1 is SGHTA and CDR2 FQGNSA. The CDR3 is 14 amino acids. Trimming pared 5 bases from V and 4 bases from J, leaving 11 bases between. The DNA of the CDR3 is TGTGCCAGCAGCCTGGACCGTTATAATGAAAAACTGTTTTTT. It codes for CASSLDRYNEKLFF. The full variable domain, its missing parts supplied by reference TRBV7-2 and TRBJ1-4, is GAGVSQSPSNKVTEKGKDVELRCDPISGHTALYWYRQSLGQGLEFLIYFQGNSAPDKSGLPSDRFSAERTGGSVSTLTIQRTQQEDSAVYLCASSLDRYNEKLFFGSGTQLSVL.

At least ten counts were recorded for this clonotype. The chain couples TRBV7-2 to TRBJ1-1; D is unresolved. Trimming shortened V by 3 bases and J by 1 base, and 9 bases separated the two germline ends. This CDR3 is built from 14 residues. In germline, CDR1 is SGHTA, CDR2 FQGNSA. CDR3 in DNA: TGTGCCAGCAGCTTCCTCCGGACGAACACTGAAGCTTTCTTT. It codes for CASSFLRTNTEAFF.

At least ten counts were recorded for this clonotype. This sequence joins TRBV13 and TRBJ2-5; D might be TRBD1 or TRBD2, each matching 5 bases. The CDR3 consists of 14 residues. Between the trimmed V and J ends, which lost 2 bases and 2 bases, there was a span of 9 bases. Germline CDR1 and CDR2: PRHDT and FYEKMQ (reference sequence). The CDR3 DNA reads TGTGCCAGCAGCTTAAGAGGGGAACAAGAGACCCAGTACTTC. Translating gives CASSLRGEQETQYF.

This clonotype was observed at least ten times. V is TRBV12-3 or TRBV12-4 and J is TRBJ1-6; D not resolved. Trimming pared 7 bases from V and 9 bases from J, leaving 10 bases between. The CDR3 sequence is 12 residues long. The CDR3 sequence is CASTLGSSPLHF. The CDR3 nucleotides are TGTGCCAGCACCTTGGGGAGTTCACCCCTCCACTTT.

This clonotype was counted many times. The chain is built from TRBV20-1 and TRBJ2-7, with 7 bases aligning to TRBD2. Germline loops: CDR1 DFQATT, CDR2 SNEGSKA (reference sequence). V shed 6 bases, J shed 3 bases, and the junction held 8 bases outside the gene matches. The CDR3 runs 13 residues. Written as DNA, the CDR3 is TGCAGTGCCCGAGCGGGACCGAACTACGAGCAGTACTTC. Translating gives CSARAGPNYEQYF.

There are many counts of this clonotype. The chain has TRBV29-1 and TRBJ1-1; no clear D. Germline V gene lookup returns CDR1 SQVTM and CDR2 ANQGSEA. The CDR3 totals 13 residues. Trimming left V 2 bases short and J 0 bases short, with 7 bases between. The CDR3 bases are TGCAGCGTTGAAAACCTACTGAACACTGAAGCTTTCTTT. Translating it yields CSVENLLNTEAFF. Supplemented by reference TRBV29-1 and TRBJ1-1, the full variable domain reads SAVISQKPSRDICQRGTSLTIQCQVDSQVTMMFWYRQQPGQSLTLIATANQGSEATYESGFVIDKFPISRPNLTFSTLTVSNMSPEDSSIYLCSVENLLNTEAFFGQGTRLTVV.

The sample holds many counts of this clonotype. This rearrangement joins TRBV12-3 or TRBV12-4 to TRBJ1-5; D is perhaps TRBD1 (5 bases). The CDR3 has 14 amino acids. V dropped 3 bases and J dropped 1 base, with 7 bases sitting between them. CDR3 coding DNA: TGTGCCAGCAGTTTCAGGGACAGCAATCAGCCCCAGCATTTT. The encoded protein is CASSFRDSNQPQHF.

This clonotype was counted a few times. The CDR3 spells CSVETPTSGSEYEQYF. In DNA form, the CDR3 reads TGCAGCGTTGAGACCCCCACGAGCGGGAGTGAGTACGAGCAGTACTTC. The chain uses TRBV29-1 and TRBJ2-7, with TRBD2 identical over 8 bases. Germline lookup yields CDR1 SQVTM and CDR2 ANQGSEA. V lost 3 bases, J lost 4 bases, and 14 bases stayed unmatched. The CDR3 has 16 residues.

This clonotype was observed a handful of times. The chain uses TRBV11-3 and TRBJ2-1, with D possibly being TRBD2 (6 bases). V was trimmed by 1 base and J by 0 bases, leaving 13 bases between them. The CDR3 contains 17 residues. Per the germline V gene, CDR1 is SGHNT and CDR2 is YENEEA. CDR3 in amino acids: CASSLVPWGGSYNEQFF. The CDR3, as DNA: TGTGCCAGCAGCTTAGTCCCCTGGGGAGGCTCCTACAATGAGCAGTTCTTC. The full variable domain, completed using reference TRBV11-3 and TRBJ2-1, is EAGVVQSPRYKIIEKKQPVAFWCNPISGHNTLYWYLQNLGQGPELLIRYENEEAVDDSQLPKDRFSAERLKGVDSTLKIQPAELGDSAVYLCASSLVPWGGSYNEQFFGPGTRLTVL.

The genes are TRBV5-4 and TRBJ2-1; D unclear. Germline lookup yields CDR1 SGHNT and CDR2 YYREEE (reference sequence). V was shortened by 0 bases and J by 3 bases, with 13 bases between the two germline ends. This CDR3 has 16 amino acids. The CDR3, as DNA: TGTGCCAGCAGCTTGGTCAGCGCGCCCTTCTACAATGAGCAGTTCTTC. Translating gives CASSLVSAPFYNEQFF.

This clonotype was counted ten times or more. The CDR3, as DNA: TGTGCCAGCAGTTGGACTAGCGGGAGCTCCTACGAGCAGTACTTC. Translation gives CASSWTSGSSYEQYF. The V call is TRBV27, the J call TRBJ2-7; 13 nucleotides agree with TRBD2. Germline V gene data show CDR1 as MNHEY and CDR2 as SMNVEV (reference sequence). The CDR3 is 15 amino acids. V lost 4 bases and J lost 0; bases outside the gene matches: 0.

Many counts were recorded for this clonotype. V gene TRBV20-1 combines with J gene TRBJ2-1; the match to TRBD2 covers 8 bases. Unmatched junction bases numbered 3, after V lost 3 bases and J lost 5 bases. Germline V gene lookup returns CDR1 DFQATT and CDR2 SNEGSKA (reference sequence). The length of the CDR3 is 13 residues. Here the CDR3 DNA reads TGCAGTGCTAGCGGGGGGGGGAACAATGAGCAGTTCTTC. Protein: CSASGGGNNEQFF.

In this sample, this clonotype turned up a few times. The chain combines TRBV4-2 with TRBJ1-1; D unclear. The CDR3 consists of 14 residues. The germline V and J ends were trimmed by 2 bases and 2 bases, with 9 bases remaining between them. Per the germline V gene, CDR1 is LGHNA and CDR2 is YNFKEQ. CDR3 residues: CASSQSGPNTEAFF. CDR3 coding DNA: TGTGCCAGCAGCCAATCCGGACCTAACACTGAAGCTTTCTTT.

The chain uses TRBV20-1 and TRBJ2-1; D remains unclear. The V end lost 6 bases, the J end lost 3 bases, and 9 bases lay between the germline ends. The CDR3 covers 12 residues. CDR1 DFQATT and CDR2 SNEGSKA come from the germline V gene (reference sequence). CDR3 region: CSAIPDYNEQFF. The CDR3 DNA reads as TGCAGTGCCATTCCTGACTACAATGAGCAGTTCTTC.

This clonotype has a count of ten or more. The chain is built from TRBV25-1 and TRBJ1-2; 7 bases line up with TRBD1. Trimming took 3 bases from V and 4 from J; bases not matched to a gene: 8. The CDR3 extends over 15 amino acids. Germline CDR1 MGHDK, CDR2 SYGVNS. CDR3 DNA sequence: TGTGCCAGCAGTGATGGAGAACAGGGGCCCTATGGCTACACCTTC. This encodes CASSDGEQGPYGYTF.

There are many counts of this clonotype. The rearrangement uses TRBV11-2 and TRBJ2-7; the D gene is possibly TRBD1 (6 bases). The CDR3 contains 15 residues. The germline V and J ends were trimmed by 5 bases and 1 base, with 15 bases remaining between them. Germline V CDR1 and CDR2: SGHAT, FQNNGV. CDR3 sequence reads: CASSATGTRSYEQYF. In nucleotides, the CDR3 is TGTGCCAGCAGCGCTACCGGGACACGGTCCTACGAGCAGTACTTC.

At least ten counts were recorded for this clonotype. This chain links TRBV28 with TRBJ1-1; D is possibly TRBD1 (6 bases). Deletions cut 2 bases from V and 10 bases from J, with 14 bases between. Germline V gene data show CDR1 as MDHEN and CDR2 as SYDVKM. The CDR3 sequence is 13 residues long. The DNA of the CDR3 is TGTGCCAGCAGTTTAGGACAGCTCCCAGGAGCTTTCTTT. It translates to CASSLGQLPGAFF.

This clonotype showed up many times. J is TRBJ2-7 and V is TRBV7-2, with 8 bases aligning to TRBD2. The V gene's germline CDR1 is SGHTA and CDR2 FQGNSA. Trimming removed 5 bases from V and 4 bases from J; junction bases left unmatched: 7. This CDR3 has 14 residues. CDR3 DNA: TGTGCCAGCAGCGAAACGGGGGGGCGGTACGAGCAGTACTTC. It encodes CASSETGGRYEQYF.